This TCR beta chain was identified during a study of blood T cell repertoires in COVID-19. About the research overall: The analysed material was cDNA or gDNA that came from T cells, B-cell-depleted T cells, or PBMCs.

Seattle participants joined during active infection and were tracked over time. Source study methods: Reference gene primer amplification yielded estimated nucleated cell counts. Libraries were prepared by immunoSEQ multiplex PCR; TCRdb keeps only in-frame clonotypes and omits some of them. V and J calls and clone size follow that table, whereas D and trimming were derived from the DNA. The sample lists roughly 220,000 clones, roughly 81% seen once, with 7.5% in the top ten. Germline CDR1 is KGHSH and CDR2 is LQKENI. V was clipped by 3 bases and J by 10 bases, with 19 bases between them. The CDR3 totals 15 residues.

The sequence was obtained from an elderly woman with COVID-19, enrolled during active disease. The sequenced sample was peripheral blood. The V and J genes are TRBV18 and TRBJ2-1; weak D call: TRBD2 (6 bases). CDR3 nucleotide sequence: TGTGCCAGCTCACCCCGGGAGAGAGGGAGACGCGAGCAGTTCTTC. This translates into CASSPRERGRREQFF.